These 26 T cell receptor beta chains came from one sample sequenced in a study of regulatory T cells in long-lasting Graves disease. Time point of the sample: persistent/refractory GD, antithyroid drugs over 5 years with positive TRAb. Making the TCR library involved RNA that had been extracted from PBMCs. Library construction for TCR beta used iRepertoire HTBI primers and Arm-PCR of CDR3 regions. TCRdb re-analysed the multiplex PCR reads in MiXCR, keeping a single row per CDR3 protein. The sample lists 430,000 or so distinct CDR3 sequences, 20% to 25% seen once, with roughly an eighth in the top ten. This sample comprised peripheral blood mononuclear cells (PBMCs), obtained when the disease was refractory, from a patient treated with antithyroid drugs. These receptor sequences come from a female donor with Graves disease.

This clonotype occurred many times. The V gene is TRBV12-3 or TRBV12-4, the J gene TRBJ2-7, with D perhaps TRBD1 (6 bases). The CDR3 consists of 15 residues. V gave up 6 bases and J gave up 2 bases, with 17 bases separating them. Here the CDR3 reads CASSRDTGPPYEQYF. The CDR3 coding sequence is TGTGCCAGCAGCAGGGACACCGGACCTCCCTACGAGCAGTACTTC.

Points on this clonotype: A much larger clone differs from this one at a single base, so this may be a read error. This CDR3 is CSARQRTTGELFF. The DNA of the CDR3 is TGCAGTGCTAGACAGAGAACCACCGGGGAGCTGTTTTTT. The V and J genes are TRBV20-1 and TRBJ2-2; the D is unclear. Between the trimmed V and J ends, which lost 2 bases and 4 bases, there was a span of 8 bases. CDR1 DFQATT and CDR2 SNEGSKA come from the germline V gene (reference sequence). The CDR3 has 13 amino acids.

This chain joins TRBV9 and TRBJ2-2; TRBD1 is a possible D gene (5 bases). CDR3 length: 16 amino acids. The V gene's germline CDR1 is SGDLS and CDR2 YYNGEE. V gave up 0 bases and J gave up 3 bases, with 12 bases separating them. CDR3 protein: CASSVGLVGDTGELFF. CDR3 DNA sequence: TGTGCCAGCAGCGTAGGGCTAGTAGGGGACACCGGGGAGCTGTTTTTT.

This clonotype came up many times. V gene TRBV28 combines with J gene TRBJ2-7, with 12 bases matching TRBD2. CDR1 is MDHEN, CDR2 SYDVKM, per germline. There are 16 residues in the CDR3. With V trimmed by 3 bases and J by 5 bases, 8 bases remained unmatched. CDR3 amino acids: CASSFSGLAGGNEQYF. The CDR3 region has the DNA TGTGCCAGCAGTTTTTCCGGCCTAGCGGGAGGGAACGAGCAGTACTTC. Using reference TRBV28 and TRBJ2-7 for the parts outside the CDR3, the full variable domain is DVKVTQSSRYLVKRTGEKVFLECVQDMDHENMFWYRQDPGLGLRLIYFSYDVKMKEKGDIPEGYSVSREKKERFSLILESASTNQTSMYLCASSFSGLAGGNEQYFGPGTRLTVT.

This clonotype has just a few counts. The chain joins TRBV13 to TRBJ2-5, with TRBD2 identical over 8 bases. The trim removed 2 bases at V and 5 bases at J, leaving 10 bases unmatched. The CDR3 is made up of 16 amino acids. The germline gives CDR1 PRHDT, CDR2 FYEKMQ (reference sequence). DNA of the CDR3: TGTGCCAGCAGCTTATCCCATGAGCGGGAGCTGGAGACCCAGTACTTC. Encoded protein: CASSLSHERELETQYF. Filled out from reference TRBV13 and TRBJ2-5, the complete variable domain reads AAGVIQSPRHLIKEKRETATLKCYPIPRHDTVYWYQQGPGQDPQFLISFYEKMQSDKGSIPDRFSAQQFSDYHSELNMSSLELGDSALYFCASSLSHERELETQYFGPGTRLLVL.

The chain carries TRBV11-2 and TRBJ2-1; D remains ambiguous. This CDR3 spans 14 amino acids. V lost 5 bases and J 3 bases, leaving 11 bases between the germline ends. CDR1 SGHAT and CDR2 FQNNGV come from the germline V gene. As DNA, the CDR3 is TGTGCCAGCAGCCCAAAAACTGGCTACAATGAGCAGTTCTTC. Amino acid sequence: CASSPKTGYNEQFF.

The J gene is TRBJ2-7, the V gene TRBV5-4, with 9 bases fitting TRBD1. CDR3 length: 14 residues. Trimming at V came to 3 bases and at J to 2 bases, leaving 3 bases not matched to a gene. Germline CDR1 SGHNT, CDR2 YYREEE (reference sequence). CDR3 coding DNA: TGTGCCAGCAGCTGGGGACAGGGTGCCTACGAGCAGTACTTC. The encoded protein is CASSWGQGAYEQYF. The whole variable domain, remainder taken from reference TRBV5-4 and TRBJ2-7, is ETGVTQSPTHLIKTRGQQVTLRCSSQSGHNTVSWYQQALGQGPQFIFQYYREEENGRGNFPPRFSGLQFPNYSSELNVNALELDDSALYLCASSWGQGAYEQYFGPGTRLTVT.

The chain uses TRBV25-1 and TRBJ2-2; the D gene is possibly TRBD2 (6 bases). CDR3 size: 12 residues. The germline V gene encodes CDR1 MGHDK and CDR2 SYGVNS. V was pared by 7 bases and J by 4 bases, with 7 bases between. The CDR3 protein is CASKAGTGELFF. The CDR3 nucleotides read TGTGCCAGCAAAGCGGGCACCGGGGAGCTGTTTTTT.

This clonotype turned up a few times. The chain has TRBV30 and TRBJ1-5; a possible D gene is TRBD1 (6 bases). Germline CDR1 GTSNPN, CDR2 SVGIG (reference sequence). The CDR3 runs to 15 residues. Trimming pared 0 bases from V and 0 bases from J, leaving 9 bases between. DNA for the CDR3: TGTGCCTGGAGTGTACAGGGTTATAGCAATCAGCCCCAGCATTTT. It translates to CAWSVQGYSNQPQHF. Supplemented by reference TRBV30 and TRBJ1-5, the full variable domain reads SQTIHQWPATLVQPVGSPLSLECTVEGTSNPNLYWYRQAAGRGLQLLFYSVGIGQISSEVPQNLSASRPQDRQFILSSKKLLLSDSGFYLCAWSVQGYSNQPQHFGDGTRLSIL.

The V gene is TRBV6-5, the J gene TRBJ2-2; D not certain. Germline values: CDR1 MNHEY, CDR2 SVGAGI. V dropped 3 bases and J dropped 0 bases, with 8 bases sitting between them. This CDR3 is built from 15 residues. Here the CDR3 DNA reads TGTGCCAGCAGTTATCTAAGGCCGAACACCGGGGAGCTGTTTTTT. Encoded protein: CASSYLRPNTGELFF.

This clonotype was observed many times. This rearrangement joins TRBV6-1 to TRBJ1-4; tentatively, D is TRBD1 (6 bases). Trimming stripped 1 base from V and 8 bases from J, with 23 bases between. The germline V gene has CDR1 MNHNS and CDR2 SASEGT. CDR3 length equals 18 residues. The CDR3 loop is CASSEESPGGKTGEKLFF. As DNA, the CDR3 is TGTGCCAGCAGTGAAGAATCCCCCGGGGGCAAAACAGGGGAAAAACTGTTTTTT.

This clonotype was observed at least ten times. This chain joins TRBV2 and TRBJ2-4, with D possibly being TRBD1 (6 bases). This CDR3 region has 13 residues. Germline assignment: CDR1 SNHLY and CDR2 FYNNEI. V was shortened by 2 bases and J by 7 bases, with 9 bases between the two germline ends. The CDR3 sequence is CASSERQGNIQYF. The CDR3, as DNA: TGTGCCAGCAGTGAAAGGCAGGGGAACATTCAGTACTTC.

CDR3 amino acids: CASSPSQGTWETQYF. The CDR3 DNA reads TGTGCCAGCAGCCCTTCTCAAGGGACTTGGGAGACCCAGTACTTC. This sequence joins TRBV3-1 and TRBJ2-5; possibly TRBD2 for D (6 bases). CDR1 is LGHDT and CDR2 is YNNKEL in the germline V gene (reference sequence). This CDR3 has 15 amino acids. Trimming pared 4 bases from V and 5 bases from J, leaving 17 bases between.

This clonotype appeared many times. The V and J genes are TRBV12-3 or TRBV12-4 and TRBJ1-4, with 7 bases aligning to TRBD1. The ends lost 6 bases at V and 5 bases at J; junction bases unmatched: 6. This CDR3 comprises 14 residues. The CDR3 region has the DNA TGTGCCAGCAGCTTCAGGGGGAGGAATGAAAAACTGTTTTTT. Its protein is CASSFRGRNEKLFF.

Notes on this clonotype: This could be a read error, since a much larger clone is one nucleotide away. The chain employs TRBV28 and TRBJ2-4; no firm D call. Germline V gene data show CDR1 as MDHEN and CDR2 as SYDVKM. This CDR3 spans 11 amino acids. The V and J ends lost 6 bases and 9 bases respectively, with 9 bases between them. Here the CDR3 reads CASRGSCIQYF. CDR3 nucleotide sequence: TGTGCCAGCAGGGGCAGCTGCATTCAGTACTTC. The full variable domain, completed using reference TRBV28 and TRBJ2-4, is DVKVTQSSRYLVKRTGEKVFLECVQDMDHENMFWYRQDPGLGLRLIYFSYDVKMKEKGDIPEGYSVSREKKERFSLILESASTNQTSMYLCASRGSCIQYFGAGTRLSVL.

This clonotype was counted a few times. This rearrangement joins TRBV6-2 or TRBV6-3 to TRBJ2-5; D is undetermined. Germline CDR1 MNHEY, CDR2 SVGEGT. This CDR3 has 12 amino acids. The V gene lost 9 bases and the J gene lost 0 bases, with 8 bases spanning the gap. In nucleotides, the CDR3 is TGTGCCAGTACTTCGTACCAAGAGACCCAGTACTTC. Translated, it gives CASTSYQETQYF.

The chain combines TRBV6-2 or TRBV6-3 with TRBJ2-2; D is undetermined. V gave up 5 bases and J gave up 0 bases, with 16 bases separating them. The CDR3 has 17 amino acids. Looked up from germline, CDR1 is MNHEY and CDR2 is SVGEGT. Here the CDR3 DNA reads TGTGCCAGCAGTGAAGGTCCTGGCGGCCCGAACACCGGGGAGCTGTTTTTT. This encodes CASSEGPGGPNTGELFF.

The chain uses TRBV6-1 and TRBJ2-1; 11 nucleotides agree with TRBD2. Germline CDR1 is MNHNS and CDR2 is SASEGT. This CDR3 is 16 amino acids long. V trimming: 0 bases; J trimming: 8 bases; junction bases outside the gene matches: 6. CDR3: CASSEAVAGGPYEQFF. The CDR3 DNA reads as TGTGCCAGCAGTGAAGCGGTAGCGGGAGGGCCCTATGAGCAGTTCTTC.

This clonotype turned up a few times. The rearrangement joins TRBV27 to TRBJ1-1; no definite D call. V was clipped by 2 bases and J by 6 bases, with 13 bases between them. Germline V CDR1 and CDR2: MNHEY, SMNVEV (reference sequence). The CDR3 runs to 14 residues. For the CDR3, the DNA is TGTGCCAGCAGTTTAGGGCACTACCGGGCTGAAGCTTTCTTT. As protein: CASSLGHYRAEAFF.

This clonotype was seen ten or more times. The chain joins TRBV7-9 to TRBJ1-1, with 7 bases identical to TRBD1. The CDR3 length is 14 residues. In germline, CDR1 is SEHNR, CDR2 FQNEAQ (reference sequence). V was clipped by 5 bases and J by 3 bases; unmatched bases: 6. CDR3 sequence reads: CASSRDRADTEAFF. The CDR3, as DNA: TGTGCCAGCAGCCGAGACAGGGCGGACACTGAAGCTTTCTTT.

This clonotype showed up many times. CDR3 coding DNA: TGTGCCAGCAGGAATCAGGGCGCGGCCTACGAGCAGTACTTC. Encoded protein: CASRNQGAAYEQYF. The V gene is TRBV28, the J gene TRBJ2-7, with TRBD1 as a possible D gene (5 bases). The CDR3 is 14 amino acids. V gave up 6 bases and J gave up 2 bases, with 14 bases separating them. Germline CDR1 MDHEN, CDR2 SYDVKM.

The rearrangement uses TRBV6-4 and TRBJ2-7; D is undetermined. The CDR3 contains 13 residues. The V end lost 3 bases, the J end lost 0 bases, and 6 bases lay between the germline ends. The germline V gene has CDR1 MRHNA and CDR2 SNTAGT. Here the CDR3 reads CASSEAVSYEQYF. As DNA, the CDR3 is TGTGCCAGCAGTGAGGCTGTCTCCTACGAGCAGTACTTC.

Only a few counts were recorded for this clonotype. The genes are TRBV29-1 and TRBJ2-7; 8 bases are shared with TRBD1. CDR3 size: 12 residues. The V segment lost 4 bases and the J segment 6 bases; nucleotides outside the gene matches: 5. Germline assignment: CDR1 SQVTM and CDR2 ANQGSEA. The CDR3 protein is CSVVQGGSEQYF. CDR3 nucleotide sequence: TGCAGCGTTGTACAGGGGGGATCCGAGCAGTACTTC.

The chain links TRBV19 to TRBJ2-7; weak D call: TRBD2 (6 bases). V lost 1 base, J lost 0 bases, and 13 bases lay in between. Per the germline V gene, CDR1 is LNHDA and CDR2 is SQIVND (reference sequence). The CDR3 has 16 amino acids. The CDR3 DNA reads as TGTGCCAGTAGTATAGGAGAGGCGGGGTTCTCCTACGAGCAGTACTTC. Its translation: CASSIGEAGFSYEQYF.

This clonotype was found many times. This chain joins TRBV28 and TRBJ2-7, with TRBD1 matching 7 bases. Germline CDR1 reads MDHEN; CDR2 reads SYDVKM. This CDR3 comprises 14 residues. V lost 7 bases to trimming and J lost 3 bases; unmatched junction nucleotides: 9. The CDR3 region is CASKATGTGYEQYF. The CDR3 nucleotides read TGTGCCAGCAAGGCGACAGGGACGGGCTACGAGCAGTACTTC.

This clonotype was found many times. The chain is built from TRBV6-2 or TRBV6-3 and TRBJ2-4, with TRBD1 identical over 7 bases. The CDR3 contains 16 residues. CDR1 and CDR2 (germline): MNHEY, SVGEGT. The trim removed 2 bases at V and 5 bases at J, leaving 9 bases unmatched. The DNA of the CDR3 is TGTGCCAGCAGTTACCTCCTCGACAGGGTCGAAAACATTCAGTACTTC. Protein product: CASSYLLDRVENIQYF.